The 18 T cell receptor beta chains presented below share a single source sample, sequenced in a study of monozygotic twins with cystic fibrosis. TCRdb's table, derived via immunoSEQ multiplex PCR, lists solely in-frame clones and lacks some. The sample shows approximately 17,000 clones, roughly 96% of them seen only once. Sequencing input: blood. These receptors were taken from a girl aged 2 to 9 with cystic fibrosis.

The V gene is TRBV27, the J gene TRBJ2-5; D remains unclear. Germline CDR1 MNHEY, CDR2 SMNVEV (reference sequence). This CDR3 is 14 amino acids long. V was clipped by 6 bases and J by 5 bases, with 16 bases between them. CDR3: CASSPWGFGETQYF. CDR3 in DNA: TGTGCCAGCAGCCCATGGGGATTCGGGGAGACCCAGTACTTC.

The gene calls are TRBV9 and TRBJ2-7; 10 bases are a match to TRBD2. Germline V lookup: CDR1 SGDLS, CDR2 YYNGEE. CDR3 length: 15 residues. Trimming at V came to 3 bases and at J to 5 bases, leaving 8 bases not matched to a gene. CDR3 DNA sequence: TGTGCCAGCAGCGCTAGCGGGGGCCGCCACCACGAGCAGTACTTC. This encodes CASSASGGRHHEQYF.

The rearrangement links TRBV5-1 to TRBJ2-7; 7 bases fit TRBD1. Per the germline V gene, CDR1 is SGHRS and CDR2 is YFSETQ. This CDR3 contains 14 residues. V shed 1 base and J 4 bases; nucleotides not matched to a gene: 5. The CDR3 region is CASSLSQGIYEQYF. DNA for the CDR3: TGCGCCAGCAGCTTGTCACAGGGGATTTACGAGCAGTACTTC.

The chain is built from TRBV4-3 and TRBJ2-4; D uncertain. This CDR3 comprises 15 residues. Looked up from germline, CDR1 is LGHNA and CDR2 is YSLEER. Trimming shortened V by 0 bases and J by 1 base, and 7 bases separated the two germline ends. CDR3 DNA: TGCGCCAGCAGCCAAGAGCTCGGGGCCAAAAACATTCAGTACTTC. Its translation: CASSQELGAKNIQYF.

The chain links TRBV19 to TRBJ1-1, with no clear D. Germline lookup yields CDR1 LNHDA and CDR2 SQIVND (reference sequence). The CDR3 runs 15 residues. Between the trimmed V and J ends, which lost 6 bases and 1 base, there was a span of 15 bases. CDR3 in amino acids: CASRVTANSNTEAFF. CDR3 nucleotides: TGTGCCAGTAGAGTTACGGCGAACTCGAACACTGAAGCTTTCTTT.

This rearrangement joins TRBV18 to TRBJ2-6, with 9 nucleotides matching TRBD1. There are 20 residues in the CDR3. J gave up 3 bases and V 3 bases, and 15 bases lay outside the gene matches. In germline, CDR1 is KGHSH, CDR2 LQKENI. CDR3 region: CASSPLRGTGFVDGANVLTF. The CDR3 region has the DNA TGTGCCAGCTCACCCCTCCGAGGGACAGGGTTTGTTGATGGGGCCAACGTCCTGACTTTC.

The rearrangement links TRBV7-8 to TRBJ2-5; 10 positions agree with TRBD2. V gave up 5 bases and J gave up 2 bases; unmatched junction bases: 5. This CDR3 spans 15 amino acids. From germline, CDR1 is SGHVS and CDR2 FQNEAQ. As DNA, the CDR3 is TGTGCCAGCAGCGCAGCGGGGGGGCTACAAGAGACCCAGTACTTC. Amino acids: CASSAAGGLQETQYF. The full variable domain, completed using reference TRBV7-8 and TRBJ2-5, is GAGVSQSPRYKVAKRGQDVALRCDPISGHVSLFWYQQALGQGPEFLTYFQNEAQLDKSGLPSDRFFAERPEGSVSTLKIQRTQQEDSAVYLCASSAAGGLQETQYFGPGTRLLVL.

CDR3 coding DNA: TGTGCCAGTAGCCCGACTAGCGGGGGGGCATACGAGCAGTTCTTC. Amino acids: CASSPTSGGAYEQFF. The chain uses TRBV19 and TRBJ2-1; 14 nucleotides match TRBD2. This CDR3 spans 15 amino acids. The V gene end was trimmed by 6 bases and the J gene end by 10 bases; junction bases not matched to a gene: 8. Germline V gene lookup returns CDR1 LNHDA and CDR2 SQIVND (reference sequence).

Here the CDR3 DNA reads TGTGCCAGCAGTTACTCCGACAGGCTCAATCAGCCCCAGCATTTT. It specifies CASSYSDRLNQPQHF. The chain combines TRBV6-6 with TRBJ1-5, with D possibly being TRBD1 (6 bases). The CDR3 covers 15 residues. Germline V gene lookup returns CDR1 MNHNY and CDR2 SVGAGI (reference sequence). V shed 0 bases and J shed 3 bases, with 9 bases lying between them.

This rearrangement joins TRBV4-1 to TRBJ2-7; 7 bases line up with TRBD1. The CDR3 consists of 14 residues. Trimming removed 1 base from V and 3 bases from J; junction bases left unmatched: 3. CDR1 and CDR2 (germline): MGHRA, YSYEKL. The CDR3 is CASSQGRQGYEQYF. The CDR3 nucleotides read TGCGCCAGCAGCCAAGGGCGACAGGGCTACGAGCAGTACTTC.

This clone came up once. The gene calls are TRBV29-1 and TRBJ1-1, with D uncertain. V shed 6 bases and J shed 2 bases, with 7 bases lying between them. This CDR3 region has 11 residues. Germline V gene lookup returns CDR1 SQVTM and CDR2 ANQGSEA. The CDR3 DNA reads TGCAGCGTCCAGGATAACACTGAAGCTTTCTTT. Encoded protein: CSVQDNTEAFF.

This chain uses TRBV6-5 with TRBJ1-1; TRBD1 might be the D (5 bases). CDR3 length: 14 amino acids. CDR1 is MNHEY and CDR2 is SVGAGI in the germline V gene. V was pared by 4 bases and J by 1 base, with 10 bases between. The CDR3 reads CASSFVGANTEAFF. CDR3 coding DNA: TGTGCCAGCAGTTTTGTAGGGGCGAACACTGAAGCTTTCTTT.

The genes are TRBV5-4 and TRBJ1-1; 9 nucleotides match TRBD1. The CDR3 has 13 amino acids. Germline V gene sequence: CDR1 SGHNT, CDR2 YYREEE (reference sequence). The V and J ends lost 4 bases and 4 bases, in that order; junction bases with no gene match: 2. The CDR3 sequence: CASSQTGGTEAFF. CDR3 coding DNA: TGTGCCAGCAGCCAGACAGGGGGCACTGAAGCTTTCTTT.

The V gene is TRBV6-6, the J gene TRBJ1-5; D possibly corresponds to TRBD1 (6 bases). Trimming pared 5 bases from V and 5 bases from J, leaving 10 bases between. Germline CDR1 MNHNY, CDR2 SVGAGI (reference sequence). The CDR3 has 13 residues. CDR3 loop: CASSQGHYQPQHF. The CDR3 DNA is TGTGCCAGCAGTCAGGGACATTATCAGCCCCAGCATTTT.

This clone has just one count. The chain combines TRBV6-5 with TRBJ1-1; tentatively, D is TRBD1 (5 bases). The germline V and J ends were trimmed by 4 bases and 1 base, with 13 bases remaining between them. Germline CDR1 is MNHEY and CDR2 is SVGAGI. This CDR3 contains 15 residues. In DNA form, the CDR3 reads TGTGCCAGCAGTTTCCGGGGGAAGGGGAACACTGAAGCTTTCTTT. As protein: CASSFRGKGNTEAFF.

The rearrangement uses TRBV4-3 and TRBJ1-1, with a possible D match to TRBD1 (6 bases). The CDR3 is 14 amino acids. Trimming took 1 base from V and 3 from J, leaving 9 bases between them. Germline V gene lookup returns CDR1 LGHNA and CDR2 YSLEER. The CDR3: CASSQVEGDTEAFF. For the CDR3, the DNA is TGCGCCAGCAGCCAAGTTGAGGGGGACACTGAAGCTTTCTTT.

The rearrangement links TRBV2 to TRBJ1-4; D remains unclear. Germline V gene sequence: CDR1 SNHLY, CDR2 FYNNEI. The CDR3 has 17 amino acids. V was clipped by 2 bases and J by 5 bases, with 18 bases between them. CDR3 residues: CASSEQRYKTKNEKLFF. The CDR3 DNA reads as TGTGCCAGCAGTGAACAGCGCTACAAGACTAAAAATGAAAAACTGTTTTTT.

The chain has TRBV7-2 and TRBJ2-1; D might be TRBD2 (6 bases). The length of the CDR3 is 16 residues. Germline V gene lookup returns CDR1 SGHTA and CDR2 FQGNSA. V dropped 4 bases and J dropped 3 bases, with 16 bases sitting between them. Here the CDR3 reads CASSSSRWGDYNEQFF. Here the CDR3 DNA reads TGTGCCAGCAGCTCCTCGCGGTGGGGGGACTACAATGAGCAGTTCTTC.